The 29 T cell receptor beta chains in this list originate from one sample, sequenced in a study of shared clonotypes between healthy human individuals. Naive CD8 isolation took CD45RO-negative cells positively selected for CCR7 and excluded terminally differentiated effector memory CD45RA+ cells. TCRdb's copy holds only in-frame clones and misses some; the assay was immunoSEQ multiplex PCR. This repertoire shows about 2 million clones, about 95% found once; its top ten account for around 1.1%. Sequenced material: naive CD8+ T cells sorted from blood. The receptors derive from a man between 18 and 35 years old in good health.

V gene TRBV30 combines with J gene TRBJ1-2; 9 nucleotides align to TRBD1. V gave up 2 bases and J gave up 4 bases; unmatched junction bases: 5. Germline values: CDR1 GTSNPN, CDR2 SVGIG (reference sequence). This CDR3 is built from 14 residues. The CDR3 DNA reads as TGTGCCTGGAGTCACAGGGGGCTTTCCTATGGCTACACCTTC. This encodes CAWSHRGLSYGYTF.

The V gene is TRBV30, the J gene TRBJ2-2; D gene uncertain. Germline V gene data show CDR1 as GTSNPN and CDR2 as SVGIG (reference sequence). This CDR3 has 16 residues. Trimming cost V 3 bases and J 4 bases, with 18 bases left between them. As DNA, the CDR3 is TGTGCCTGGAGAGAAAAACAGCCCCCTATCACCGGGGAGCTGTTTTTT. This sequence encodes CAWREKQPPITGELFF. The variable domain in full, with the rest retrieved from reference TRBV30 and TRBJ2-2, is SQTIHQWPATLVQPVGSPLSLECTVEGTSNPNLYWYRQAAGRGLQLLFYSVGIGQISSEVPQNLSASRPQDRQFILSSKKLLLSDSGFYLCAWREKQPPITGELFFGEGSRLTVL.

Comments on this clone: This same CDR3 is encoded by further DNA sequences in the sample. The chain recombines TRBV6-5 with TRBJ1-1; D is ambiguous. This CDR3 comprises 14 residues. Germline lookup yields CDR1 MNHEY and CDR2 SVGAGI. The V gene lost 0 bases and the J gene lost 3 bases, with 8 bases spanning the gap. DNA for the CDR3: TGTGCCAGCAGTTACTCGGGAAGGGACACTGAAGCTTTCTTT. Protein sequence: CASSYSGRDTEAFF.

DNA of the CDR3: TGCGCCAGCACCGACCCATCCCTGGGACTCTCTGTCGGCGAGCAGTACTTC. Translated, it gives CASTDPSLGLSVGEQYF. The genes are TRBV10-2 and TRBJ2-7, with TRBD2 as a possible D gene (6 bases). Per the germline V gene, CDR1 is WSHSY and CDR2 is SAAADI. The CDR3 spans 17 residues. V was shortened by 7 bases and J by 6 bases, with 28 bases between the two germline ends.

The chain links TRBV13 to TRBJ1-4, with D maybe TRBD1 (5 bases). The CDR3 is 15 amino acids. Between the trimmed V and J ends, which lost 6 bases and 4 bases, there was a span of 15 bases. Germline V gene data show CDR1 as PRHDT and CDR2 as FYEKMQ (reference sequence). The CDR3 spells CASRYSTALNEKLFF. CDR3 nucleotide sequence: TGTGCCAGCAGATATTCGACAGCCCTTAATGAAAAACTGTTTTTT.

V is TRBV27 and J is TRBJ2-1; a possible D gene is TRBD2 (6 bases). The CDR3 consists of 14 residues. The V and J ends lost 6 bases and 4 bases respectively, with 13 bases between them. Germline values: CDR1 MNHEY, CDR2 SMNVEV (reference sequence). The CDR3 sequence: CASRGLPFYNEQFF. In DNA form, the CDR3 reads TGTGCCAGCAGGGGACTTCCGTTTTACAATGAGCAGTTCTTC.

This sequence joins TRBV11-2 and TRBJ1-5; a weak D match, TRBD1 (5 bases). Germline V gene data show CDR1 as SGHAT and CDR2 as FQNNGV. This CDR3 contains 15 residues. Trimming removed 3 bases from V and 3 bases from J, with 12 bases in between. The CDR3 DNA reads TGTGCCAGCAGCTTCTCGGGGGAACTCAATCAGCCCCAGCATTTT. The encoded protein is CASSFSGELNQPQHF. The entire variable domain, with the rest obtained from reference TRBV11-2 and TRBJ1-5, is as follows: EAGVAQSPRYKIIEKRQSVAFWCNPISGHATLYWYQQILGQGPKLLIQFQNNGVVDDSQLPKDRFSAERLKGVDSTLKIQPAKLEDSAVYLCASSFSGELNQPQHFGDGTRLSIL.

The chain is built from TRBV9 and TRBJ1-4, with 10 nucleotides matching TRBD1. Germline V gene lookup returns CDR1 SGDLS and CDR2 YYNGEE. The CDR3 runs to 17 residues. With V trimmed by 2 bases and J by 6 bases, 10 bases remained unmatched. This chain's CDR3 is CASSVEGAGTGDEKLFF. The CDR3 DNA reads TGTGCCAGCAGCGTGGAGGGAGCCGGGACAGGGGATGAAAAACTGTTTTTT.

The V gene is TRBV4-1, the J gene TRBJ2-7; D gene unclear. The CDR3 runs to 18 residues. The V and J ends lost 1 base and 2 bases respectively, with 21 bases between them. Looked up from germline, CDR1 is MGHRA and CDR2 is YSYEKL. In nucleotides, the CDR3 is TGCGCCAGCAGCCAAGGACCCCTCTTAGCAGAAAGCACCTACGAGCAGTACTTC. Translated: CASSQGPLLAESTYEQYF.

J is TRBJ2-3 and V is TRBV4-3; D may be TRBD2 (5 bases). The germline V gene encodes CDR1 LGHNA and CDR2 YSLEER. The CDR3 runs to 14 residues. V was pared by 4 bases and J by 0 bases, with 8 bases between. As DNA, the CDR3 is TGCGCCAGCAGCCGACTACCGAGCACAGATACGCAGTATTTT. This sequence encodes CASSRLPSTDTQYF.

Concerning this clone itself: This sample also contains other DNA sequences that code for the same CDR3. Written as DNA, the CDR3 is TGTGCCAGCAGCGTAGGCGGGGCTAGCACAGATACGCAGTATTTT. Protein: CASSVGGASTDTQYF. The chain joins TRBV9 to TRBJ2-3, with D perhaps matching TRBD2 (6 bases). Per germline, CDR1 SGDLS and CDR2 YYNGEE. There are 15 residues in the CDR3. Trimming took off 0 bases at V and 0 bases at J, with 8 bases between the two ends.

Notes on this clone: The sample has other DNA sequences that encode this CDR3 too. The CDR3 DNA sequence: TGTGCCAGCAGTCGACAGGGATTGAACACTGAAGCTTTCTTT. Translated: CASSRQGLNTEAFF. The rearrangement links TRBV6-5 to TRBJ1-1; TRBD1 matches 7 bases. The germline V gene encodes CDR1 MNHEY and CDR2 SVGAGI. The CDR3 is 14 residues long. The J segment lost 0 bases and the V segment lost 5 bases, leaving 3 bases of the junction unmatched.

The chain uses TRBV7-9 and TRBJ2-5; no clear D. This CDR3 comprises 15 residues. V was cut by 5 bases and J by 4 bases, with 17 bases left in between. Germline V gives CDR1 SEHNR, CDR2 FQNEAQ (reference sequence). The CDR3 reads CASSPKPGDRETQYF. Written as DNA, the CDR3 is TGTGCCAGCAGCCCAAAACCCGGAGATCGAGAGACCCAGTACTTC.

The rearrangement uses TRBV27 and TRBJ2-6, with D perhaps given as TRBD1 or TRBD2 (6 bases each). With 1 base removed from V and 3 bases from J, the gap between germline ends came to 10 bases. Germline lookup yields CDR1 MNHEY and CDR2 SMNVEV (reference sequence). CDR3 length: 16 residues. The CDR3 DNA is TGTGCCAGCAGTTTATTAGGGGGGCTTGGGGCCAACGTCCTGACTTTC. Its translation: CASSLLGGLGANVLTF.

V usage is TRBV11-2 and J usage is TRBJ1-2; 11 bases are shared with TRBD1. The CDR3 length is 14 residues. Trimming took 4 bases from V and 7 from J; bases not matched to a gene: 5. Germline V gives CDR1 SGHAT, CDR2 FQNNGV. The DNA of the CDR3 is TGTGCCAGCAGCTGGACAGGGGGCGCTTCTGGCTACACCTTC. Translating it yields CASSWTGGASGYTF.

The genes are TRBV9 and TRBJ2-5, with D perhaps matching TRBD2 (6 bases). The V and J ends lost 3 bases and 1 base respectively, with 10 bases between them. Looked up from germline, CDR1 is SGDLS and CDR2 is YYNGEE. There are 14 residues in the CDR3. The CDR3 bases are TGTGCCAGCAGCGAGAGCGGGTTCCAAGAGACCCAGTACTTC. Translated, it gives CASSESGFQETQYF.

The CDR3 bases are TGTGCCAGCAGTGAAGCCCTAACGGGCGGGGAGCTGTTTTTT. Translating gives CASSEALTGGELFF. This chain uses TRBV2 with TRBJ2-2; no clear D gene. The CDR3 has 14 residues. The germline CDR1 and CDR2 sequences are SNHLY and FYNNEI. Trimming took 0 bases from V and 7 from J, leaving 9 bases between them.

This clone was counted a single time. This sample includes further DNA sequences coding for the same CDR3. The rearrangement uses TRBV6-1 and TRBJ2-7; tentative D call: TRBD1 (5 bases). Per the germline V gene, CDR1 is MNHNS and CDR2 is SASEGT. Trimming pared 5 bases from V and 1 base from J, leaving 12 bases between. The CDR3 covers 14 residues. The CDR3, as DNA: TGTGCCAGCAGTCCAAGGGGCGCGTCCTACGAGCAGTACTTC. Amino acids: CASSPRGASYEQYF.

This chain uses TRBV6-6 with TRBJ2-7; 8 bases map to TRBD1. V dropped 0 bases and J dropped 3; count of bases not matched to a gene: 4. Germline V gene lookup returns CDR1 MNHNY and CDR2 SVGAGI (reference sequence). The CDR3 sequence is 15 residues long. CDR3 sequence (DNA): TGTGCCAGCAGTTACTCGACCGGGACAGGCTACGAGCAGTACTTC. This translates into CASSYSTGTGYEQYF.

V and J are TRBV27 and TRBJ1-6; TRBD1 might be the D (5 bases). Trimming took off 5 bases at V and 6 bases at J, with 8 bases between the two ends. The CDR3 has 13 amino acids. Germline CDR1 is MNHEY and CDR2 is SMNVEV (reference sequence). The CDR3, as DNA: TGTGCCAGCAGTGGACATTCTAATTCACCCCTCCACTTT. It specifies CASSGHSNSPLHF.

The gene calls are TRBV6-5 and TRBJ1-2; D is perhaps TRBD1 (6 bases). Germline loops: CDR1 MNHEY, CDR2 SVGAGI. Trimming left V 4 bases short and J 8 bases short, with 17 bases between. There are 14 residues in the CDR3. The CDR3 DNA is TGTGCCAGCAGTTCAACAGTAGGGGGTAAAGGCTACACCTTC. Translated: CASSSTVGGKGYTF.

V usage is TRBV7-9 and J usage is TRBJ2-7, with D maybe TRBD2 (6 bases). The CDR3 spans 14 residues. The germline V and J ends were trimmed by 4 bases and 3 bases, with 13 bases remaining between them. From germline, CDR1 is SEHNR and CDR2 FQNEAQ (reference sequence). The CDR3 loop reads CASSYHRDFYEQYF. CDR3 coding DNA: TGTGCCAGCAGCTACCACCGGGACTTCTACGAGCAGTACTTC.

V is TRBV2 and J is TRBJ1-1; tentatively, D is TRBD1 (5 bases). This CDR3 has 16 residues. Between the trimmed V and J ends, which lost 2 bases and 0 bases, there was a span of 13 bases. Germline CDR1 SNHLY, CDR2 FYNNEI. CDR3 sequence: CASSEKGRGLNTEAFF. CDR3 in DNA: TGTGCCAGCAGTGAAAAGGGGAGGGGATTGAACACTGAAGCTTTCTTT.

The chain has TRBV7-6 and TRBJ2-2, with 10 bases that match TRBD2. Germline V gene sequence: CDR1 SGHVS, CDR2 FNYEAQ. Trimming took 1 base from V and 6 from J; bases not matched to a gene: 5. CDR3 length: 16 residues. The CDR3 region is CASSLGAGGPPGELFF. The CDR3 nucleotides read TGTGCCAGCAGCTTAGGAGCGGGGGGGCCTCCCGGGGAGCTGTTTTTT.

This clone was found once. V usage is TRBV5-6 and J usage is TRBJ2-7; TRBD1 matches at 9 bases. Germline-derived CDR1 and CDR2 are SGHDT and YYEEEE. The CDR3 extends over 14 amino acids. With 4 bases clipped from V and 3 bases from J, the junction kept 5 bases outside the gene matches. The chain's CDR3 is CASSAGTGNYEQYF. In DNA, the CDR3 is TGTGCCAGCAGCGCGGGGACAGGGAACTACGAGCAGTACTTC.

This clone appeared once. The CDR3, as DNA: TGTGCCAGCAGCCAAGAGACTAGTACTAGCACAGATACGCAGTATTTT. This translates into CASSQETSTSTDTQYF. This sequence joins TRBV4-2 and TRBJ2-3; D is perhaps TRBD2 (6 bases). This CDR3 region has 16 residues. Germline V gives CDR1 LGHNA, CDR2 YNFKEQ. V lost 0 bases and J 0 bases, leaving 10 bases between the germline ends.

V usage is TRBV6-1 and J usage is TRBJ2-7; D is perhaps TRBD2 (5 bases). The ends were cut back, 5 bases at V and 3 bases at J, with 14 bases in the middle. This CDR3 has 14 residues. Germline V CDR1 and CDR2: MNHNS, SASEGT. The CDR3 DNA is TGTGCCAGCAGTATCCGAGGACTTGTCTACGAGCAGTACTTC. It translates to CASSIRGLVYEQYF.

V usage is TRBV6-5 and J usage is TRBJ2-7, with TRBD1 identical over 11 bases. Trimming removed 4 bases from V and 4 bases from J; junction bases left unmatched: 6. This CDR3 has 15 residues. From germline, CDR1 is MNHEY and CDR2 SVGAGI. As DNA, the CDR3 is TGTGCCAGCAGTTCTACGGGACAGGGGGATTACGAGCAGTACTTC. Its translation is CASSSTGQGDYEQYF.

The genes are TRBV9 and TRBJ2-5; 7 bases match TRBD1. This CDR3 has 18 amino acids. Germline V CDR1 and CDR2: SGDLS, YYNGEE. Losses at the gene ends were 3 bases for V and 2 bases for J; bases not matched to a gene: 16. The CDR3: CASSDPRDSGGTQETQYF. As DNA, the CDR3 is TGTGCCAGCAGCGACCCCCGGGACAGCGGTGGAACTCAAGAGACCCAGTACTTC. The variable domain in full, with the rest retrieved from reference TRBV9 and TRBJ2-5, is DSGVTQTPKHLITATGQRVTLRCSPRSGDLSVYWYQQSLDQGLQFLIQYYNGEERAKGNILERFSAQQFPDLHSELNLSSLELGDSALYFCASSDPRDSGGTQETQYFGPGTRLLVL.